A single sample gave rise to the 18 T cell receptor beta chains below, sequenced in a study of blood T cell repertoires in COVID-19. Sequencing used immunoSEQ multiplex PCR; TCRdb keeps in-frame clones, though not all of them. The table shows around 50,000 clones, with around four fifths occurring only once. Sequences were obtained from peripheral blood. The origin of the receptors is a human donor in a cohort sampled during active COVID-19.

V and J are TRBV7-6 and TRBJ1-2, with TRBD1 matching 9 bases. V trimming: 5 bases; J trimming: 6 bases; junction bases outside the gene matches: 7. CDR1 is SGHVS and CDR2 is FNYEAQ in the germline V gene. The CDR3 spans 14 residues. The CDR3 nucleotides read TGTGCCAGCAGCGGACGGACAGGGGAAAATGGCTACACCTTC. Protein: CASSGRTGENGYTF.

There are a few counts of this clone. The chain has TRBV28 and TRBJ1-5; 7 nucleotides match TRBD1. CDR1 and CDR2 (germline): MDHEN, SYDVKM. J lost 1 base, V lost 10 bases, and 13 bases had no gene match. The CDR3 sequence is 16 residues long. The CDR3 sequence: CAILPSRQGSNQPQHF. CDR3 bases: TGTGCCATTCTTCCTTCACGACAGGGCAGCAATCAGCCCCAGCATTTT.

The chain links TRBV24-1 to TRBJ1-2; D is unclear. From germline, CDR1 is KGHDR and CDR2 SFDVKD. This CDR3 spans 11 amino acids. Trimming pared 4 bases from V and 5 bases from J, leaving 4 bases between. In DNA, the CDR3 is TGTGCCACCAGTGACCGTTATGGCTACACCTTC. It translates to CATSDRYGYTF.

The chain links TRBV27 to TRBJ2-1, with 13 bases fitting TRBD2. The J segment lost 4 bases and the V segment lost 3 bases, leaving 0 bases of the junction unmatched. Per the germline V gene, CDR1 is MNHEY and CDR2 is SMNVEV (reference sequence). The CDR3 is 15 amino acids. The CDR3 DNA sequence: TGTGCCAGCAGTTTGACTAGCGGGGGGTACAATGAGCAGTTCTTC. It is translated as CASSLTSGGYNEQFF.

This chain links TRBV5-6 with TRBJ2-5; 10 nucleotides match TRBD1. This CDR3 has 15 residues. The V segment lost 4 bases and the J segment 7 bases; nucleotides outside the gene matches: 10. The germline CDR1 and CDR2 sequences are SGHDT and YYEEEE. CDR3 amino acids: CASSARGTGVPTQYF. The CDR3 DNA reads as TGTGCCAGCAGCGCCAGGGGGACAGGGGTTCCGACCCAGTACTTC.

The chain has TRBV5-4 and TRBJ1-1; no definite D call. V was trimmed by 4 bases and J by 8 bases, leaving 12 bases between them. This CDR3 is built from 12 residues. Germline V gene lookup returns CDR1 SGHNT and CDR2 YYREEE (reference sequence). CDR3 loop: CASSPPGGEAFF. The CDR3 bases are TGTGCCAGCAGCCCCCCCGGCGGAGAAGCTTTCTTT.

The gene calls are TRBV7-8 and TRBJ2-7; 9 positions match TRBD1. Unmatched junction bases numbered 4, after V lost 5 bases and J lost 5 bases. CDR1 SGHVS and CDR2 FQNEAQ come from the germline V gene. This CDR3 is 13 amino acids long. Here the CDR3 DNA reads TGTGCCAGCAGCACGGACAGGGGAAACGAGCAGTACTTC. It codes for CASSTDRGNEQYF. Full variable domain (rest looked up from reference TRBV7-8 and TRBJ2-7): GAGVSQSPRYKVAKRGQDVALRCDPISGHVSLFWYQQALGQGPEFLTYFQNEAQLDKSGLPSDRFFAERPEGSVSTLKIQRTQQEDSAVYLCASSTDRGNEQYFGPGTRLTVT.

The genes are TRBV6-5 and TRBJ1-2; 10 nucleotides match TRBD1. Germline values: CDR1 MNHEY, CDR2 SVGAGI. V shed 6 bases, J shed 5 bases, and the junction held 6 bases outside the gene matches. The CDR3 spans 14 residues. The CDR3 DNA follows: TGTGCCAGCAGGCACGGGACAGGGGTTTATGGCTACACCTTC. Its translation is CASRHGTGVYGYTF.

The chain couples TRBV5-1 to TRBJ1-2; 7 bases map to TRBD1. Per germline, CDR1 SGHRS and CDR2 YFSETQ. The CDR3 runs 14 residues. Trimming took 4 bases from V and 6 from J; bases not matched to a gene: 9. The DNA of the CDR3 is TGCGCCAGCAGCGCGGGGACAGAGGGGAATGGCTACACCTTC. It translates to CASSAGTEGNGYTF.

This chain connects TRBV7-2 to TRBJ2-3; no definite D call. Trimming shortened V by 5 bases and J by 1 base, and 13 bases separated the two germline ends. CDR1 is SGHTA and CDR2 is FQGNSA in the germline V gene. The CDR3 loop spans 15 amino acids. CDR3 loop: CASSSLFAGTDTQYF. The DNA for the CDR3 is TGTGCCAGCAGCAGCTTATTTGCGGGCACAGATACGCAGTATTTT.

CDR3 nucleotides: TGCGCCAGCAGCCAAGGCTGGGACAGCCTCACAGATACGCAGTATTTT. It is translated as CASSQGWDSLTDTQYF. This rearrangement joins TRBV4-3 to TRBJ2-3; TRBD1 matches at 7 bases. With 1 base clipped from V and 2 bases from J, the junction kept 6 bases outside the gene matches. CDR3 length: 16 amino acids. Germline CDR1 and CDR2: LGHNA and YSLEER.

The chain is built from TRBV2 and TRBJ2-5; D is perhaps TRBD1 (5 bases). Germline values: CDR1 SNHLY, CDR2 FYNNEI. The CDR3 consists of 13 residues. The germline V and J ends were trimmed by 4 bases and 5 bases, with 11 bases remaining between them. In DNA, the CDR3 is TGTGCCAGCAGTGGCCGACAGTGGGAGACCCAGTACTTC. Protein product: CASSGRQWETQYF.

The rearrangement uses TRBV18 and TRBJ1-4, with TRBD1 as a possible D gene (5 bases). Germline V gene lookup returns CDR1 KGHSH and CDR2 LQKENI. Deletions cut 4 bases from V and 6 bases from J, with 12 bases between. The CDR3 length is 14 residues. The CDR3 loop is CASSLGREDEKLFF. As DNA, the CDR3 is TGTGCCAGCTCACTGGGCAGGGAAGATGAAAAACTGTTTTTT.

The chain couples TRBV30 to TRBJ1-1, with D possibly matching TRBD1 (6 bases). V lost 3 bases and J lost 11, with 13 bases in between. The CDR3 spans 11 residues. Germline loops: CDR1 GTSNPN, CDR2 SVGIG (reference sequence). CDR3 coding DNA: TGTGCCTGGAGCCTGGACAGTGAGGCTTTCTTT. Translated: CAWSLDSEAFF.

This chain links TRBV5-4 with TRBJ2-5; TRBD1 aligns across 8 bases. The V segment lost 4 bases and the J segment 0 bases; nucleotides outside the gene matches: 8. Germline CDR1 SGHNT, CDR2 YYREEE (reference sequence). CDR3 length: 16 residues. The CDR3 region has the DNA TGTGCCAGCAGCCCACGGACAGGGCCGTACCAAGAGACCCAGTACTTC. Amino acids: CASSPRTGPYQETQYF.

The chain recombines TRBV6-5 with TRBJ1-3, with 7 bases fitting TRBD1. The CDR3 has 14 amino acids. CDR1 is MNHEY, CDR2 SVGAGI, per germline. The ends lost 4 bases at V and 2 bases at J; junction bases unmatched: 2. The DNA of the CDR3 is TGTGCCAGCAGTTCACAGGGGACTGGAAACACCATATATTTT. Its translation is CASSSQGTGNTIYF.

This chain joins TRBV4-2 and TRBJ2-6; D remains unclear. CDR1 and CDR2 from the germline V gene are LGHNA and YNFKEQ. There are 17 residues in the CDR3. Trimming stripped 7 bases from V and 3 bases from J, with 19 bases between. The CDR3 DNA is TGTGCCAGCACCCTCGAATTGGTAGAATATGGGGCCAACGTCCTGACTTTC. This sequence encodes CASTLELVEYGANVLTF.

The gene calls are TRBV9 and TRBJ2-3; 12 positions agree with TRBD2. From germline, CDR1 is SGDLS and CDR2 YYNGEE. The CDR3 has 18 amino acids. The V gene end was trimmed by 0 bases and the J gene end by 2 bases; junction bases not matched to a gene: 7. The CDR3 DNA reads TGTGCCAGCAGCGTAGCGTCTAGCGGGGGGGTTAACACAGATACGCAGTATTTT. Translated: CASSVASSGGVNTDTQYF.